This T cell receptor beta chain is from a study of regulatory T cells in long-lasting Graves disease. Study-level findings and limits: The study found persistent patients shared more public clonotypes (more than 2,500) than new patients (just over 950). With persistent disease, TRBV28, TRBJ1-2 and TRBJ2-5 were the favored segments.

The authors built TCR beta libraries using iRepertoire HTBI primers and Arm-PCR of CDR3 regions. Via MiXCR, TCRdb re-called the multiplex PCR reads, giving one row per CDR3 protein. The top ten clones hold under 30% of a sample with 400,000 to 500,000 distinct CDR3 sequences, less than 20% of them seen once. Documented time point: newly diagnosed GD, antithyroid drugs for less than 3 months. TCR sequences were obtained from RNA taken from PBMCs. With 2 bases removed from V and 0 bases from J, the gap between germline ends came to 6 bases. The CDR3 length is 14 residues. Germline V CDR1 and CDR2: SGHTA, FQGTGA. This clonotype was detected ten times or more. The antigen is not known. These data also featured in a second study, about T cells in Graves' hyperthyroidism and ophthalmopathy. This second study says: Within blood appeared most thyroid clonotypes that had expanded above 0.001.

The chain couples TRBV7-3 to TRBJ2-3; D gene ambiguous. The input for sequencing was peripheral blood mononuclear cells (PBMCs), taken at new diagnosis, from a patient treated with antithyroid drugs. The TCR sequence derives from a young woman with Graves disease. DNA of the CDR3: TGTGCCAGCAGCTTAGCGCCTAGCACAGATACGCAGTATTTT. It yields the protein CASSLAPSTDTQYF. The whole variable domain, filled in from reference TRBV7-3 and TRBJ2-3, reads GAGVSQTPSNKVTEKGKYVELRCDPISGHTALYWYRQSLGQGPEFLIYFQGTGAADDSGLPNDRFFAVRPEGSVSTLKIQRTERGDSAVYLCASSLAPSTDTQYFGPGTRLTVL.